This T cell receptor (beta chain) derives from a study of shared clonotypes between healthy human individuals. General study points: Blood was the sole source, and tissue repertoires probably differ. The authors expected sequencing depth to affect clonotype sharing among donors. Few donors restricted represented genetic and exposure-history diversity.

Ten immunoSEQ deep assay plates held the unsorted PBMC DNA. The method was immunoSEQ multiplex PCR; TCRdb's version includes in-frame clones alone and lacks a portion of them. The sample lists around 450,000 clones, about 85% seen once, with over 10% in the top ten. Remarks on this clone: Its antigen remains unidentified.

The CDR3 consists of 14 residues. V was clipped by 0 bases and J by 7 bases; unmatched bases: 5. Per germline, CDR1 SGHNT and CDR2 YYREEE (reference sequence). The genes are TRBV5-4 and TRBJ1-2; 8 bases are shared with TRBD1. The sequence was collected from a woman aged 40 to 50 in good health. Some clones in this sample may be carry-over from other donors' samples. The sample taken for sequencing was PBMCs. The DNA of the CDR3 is TGTGCCAGCAGCTTGGACCTTACAGGGGGTGGCTACACCTTC. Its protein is CASSLDLTGGGYTF.